This entry lists 10 T cell receptor beta chains sequenced from one sample in a study of T cell responses to AZD1222 COVID-19 vaccine. Clones were sequenced by immunoSEQ multiplex PCR, and TCRdb holds only the in-frame ones, with some missing. The profile shows more than 85,000 clones, approximately 91% of them singletons. Sequenced here: peripheral blood, sampled on day 0 of MenACWY control vaccination. The receptors shown here come from an adult in good health.

This chain links TRBV19 with TRBJ1-5; no firm D call. Germline-derived CDR1 and CDR2 are LNHDA and SQIVND (reference sequence). The CDR3 totals 15 residues. V lost 3 bases and J 0 bases, leaving 9 bases between the germline ends. CDR3 sequence (DNA): TGTGCCAGTAGTATTACCCCTTATAGCAATCAGCCCCAGCATTTT. This codes for CASSITPYSNQPQHF.

The chain couples TRBV9 to TRBJ2-7, with 7 bases aligning to TRBD2. J was trimmed by 5 bases and V by 3 bases; bases with no gene match: 11. The CDR3 covers 15 residues. Germline CDR1 SGDLS, CDR2 YYNGEE. CDR3 loop: CASSGPGGIRNEQYF. Here the CDR3 DNA reads TGTGCCAGCAGCGGACCGGGAGGAATTCGTAACGAGCAGTACTTC.

The chain couples TRBV11-3 to TRBJ2-5; 13 nucleotides align to TRBD2. Germline CDR1 SGHNT, CDR2 YENEEA. The V and J ends lost 4 bases and 4 bases, in that order; junction bases with no gene match: 6. The CDR3 has 16 amino acids. The chain's CDR3 is CASSSGTSGVSETQYF. In DNA, the CDR3 is TGTGCCAGCAGCTCCGGGACTAGCGGGGTGTCAGAGACCCAGTACTTC.

The chain uses TRBV21-1 and TRBJ1-5. TRBV21-1 is a pseudogene segment. The CDR3 runs 16 residues. The CDR3 sequence: CASSKRVRISNQPQHF. CDR3 bases: TGTGCCAGCAGCAAGAGGGTACGGATAAGCAATCAGCCCCAGCATTTT.

CDR3 amino acids: CASSAQGVEAFF. CDR3 coding DNA: TGTGCCAGCAGCGCGCAGGGGGTTGAAGCTTTCTTT. The genes are TRBV6-5 and TRBJ1-1; 7 positions match TRBD1. The length of the CDR3 is 12 residues. In germline, CDR1 is MNHEY, CDR2 SVGAGI. V was pared by 6 bases and J by 7 bases, with 5 bases of the junction left unmatched.

V gene TRBV7-9 combines with J gene TRBJ2-1, with a tentative D call TRBD1 (5 bases). With 3 bases removed from V and 10 bases from J, the gap between germline ends came to 16 bases. The CDR3 length is 14 residues. Germline-derived CDR1 and CDR2 are SEHNR and FQNEAQ (reference sequence). CDR3 bases: TGTGCCAGCAGCTTTCGTCAGGGTATCGGCGAGCAGTTCTTC. This codes for CASSFRQGIGEQFF.

This clone was observed a handful of times. The V call is TRBV20-1, the J call TRBJ1-1, with no clear D. V lost 3 bases and J lost 3, with 14 bases in between. There are 14 residues in the CDR3. The germline V gene has CDR1 DFQATT and CDR2 SNEGSKA (reference sequence). The CDR3 nucleotides are TGCAGTGCTAGTAAGGCCAGGACCTACACTGAAGCTTTCTTT. Translated, it gives CSASKARTYTEAFF.

The chain carries TRBV5-4 and TRBJ2-4; TRBD2 might be the D (6 bases). The V gene lost 4 bases and the J gene lost 5 bases, with 13 bases spanning the gap. The germline gives CDR1 SGHNT, CDR2 YYREEE (reference sequence). CDR3 size: 14 residues. The CDR3 nucleotides read TGTGCCAGCAGCCAACCTAGCGCCGAAAACATTCAGTACTTC. Its protein product is CASSQPSAENIQYF.

The chain couples TRBV19 to TRBJ1-1; D is possibly TRBD1 (5 bases). Trimming cost V 6 bases and J 2 bases, with 13 bases left between them. CDR3 length: 14 amino acids. From germline, CDR1 is LNHDA and CDR2 SQIVND (reference sequence). The CDR3 sequence: CASRPQGRNTEAFF. The CDR3 region has the DNA TGTGCCAGTAGACCGCAGGGACGAAACACTGAAGCTTTCTTT. Together with reference TRBV19 and TRBJ1-1, the CDR3 gives the full variable domain: DGGITQSPKYLFRKEGQNVTLSCEQNLNHDAMYWYRQDPGQGLRLIYYSQIVNDFQKGDIAEGYSVSREKKESFPLTVTSAQKNPTAFYLCASRPQGRNTEAFFGQGTRLTVV.

This chain links TRBV5-4 with TRBJ2-1; no clear D gene. The germline V gene encodes CDR1 SGHNT and CDR2 YYREEE (reference sequence). V lost 4 bases and J lost 3, with 8 bases in between. The CDR3 totals 13 residues. CDR3 protein: CASSTDHYNEQFF. CDR3 DNA sequence: TGTGCCAGCAGCACGGACCACTACAATGAGCAGTTCTTC.